This record concerns one T cell receptor (beta chain) sequence. The sample is drawn from a study of blood T cells in healthy people across ages. It was with a sample-barcoded 5' primer and a J-beta primer mix that a second PCR of roughly 6 to 11 cycles was run. TCRdb recomputed calls from the 5' RACE reads with MiXCR, one row per CDR3 protein. Among around 1,700,000 distinct CDR3 sequences listed, roughly 30% were seen once. The sample was blood. The source of this sequence is a woman younger than 45 in good health.

CDR3 protein: CASSLGQGARSDTQYF. DNA of the CDR3: TGCGCCAGCAGCCTTGGACAGGGGGCGCGGTCAGATACGCAGTATTTT. The chain combines TRBV5-1 with TRBJ2-3; 11 nucleotides align to TRBD1. V was pared by 4 bases and J by 4 bases, with 8 bases of the junction left unmatched. Germline CDR1 reads SGHRS; CDR2 reads YFSETQ. This CDR3 has 16 amino acids.